What follows are 9 T cell receptor beta chains derived from one specimen sequenced in a study of OX40 agonist ivuxolimab in advanced cancers. The assay was immunoSEQ multiplex PCR, and TCRdb's table has in-frame clones only and misses some. The sample has some 67,000 clones; approximately 80% are singletons. This material consisted of CD4+ or CD8+ T cells sorted from blood, taken in a trial of the OX40 agonist ivuxolimab. The receptors derive from an adult with an advanced solid tumor such as melanoma, head and neck, liver or kidney cancer.

The chain employs TRBV4-3 and TRBJ2-4; D might be TRBD1 (6 bases). This CDR3 is 16 amino acids long. Germline CDR1 is LGHNA and CDR2 is YSLEER. Trimming took 1 base from V and 5 from J, leaving 15 bases between them. The CDR3 DNA reads as TGCGCCAGCAGCCAAGCCCCAGGGGTAGGGGAAAACATTCAGTACTTC. This codes for CASSQAPGVGENIQYF.

This clone was seen only a few times. The V call is TRBV7-9, the J call TRBJ1-2; D is unresolved. V lost 4 bases and J lost 7, with 10 bases in between. The CDR3 runs 12 residues. The germline V gene has CDR1 SEHNR and CDR2 FQNEAQ (reference sequence). CDR3 loop: CASSYGDPGYTF. Here the CDR3 DNA reads TGTGCCAGCAGCTACGGTGACCCTGGCTACACCTTC.

V and J are TRBV27 and TRBJ1-2; a possible D gene is TRBD1 (5 bases). Per germline, CDR1 MNHEY and CDR2 SMNVEV (reference sequence). Trimming shortened V by 2 bases and J by 4 bases, and 14 bases separated the two germline ends. The CDR3 contains 15 residues. CDR3 sequence: CASSLMVGQAYGYTF. The DNA for the CDR3 is TGTGCCAGCAGTTTAATGGTGGGGCAGGCCTATGGCTACACCTTC.

The V and J genes are TRBV11-2 and TRBJ2-5; D perhaps matches TRBD2 (5 bases). Trimming cost V 0 bases and J 4 bases, with 15 bases left between them. The germline V gene encodes CDR1 SGHAT and CDR2 FQNNGV. This CDR3 has 16 amino acids. This CDR3 reads CASSLDSSGVGETQYF. The CDR3 DNA sequence: TGTGCCAGCAGCTTAGATAGTTCCGGGGTGGGAGAGACCCAGTACTTC.

The chain uses TRBV10-1 and TRBJ1-1; maybe TRBD1 (6 bases). Germline CDR1 and CDR2: WNHNN and SYGVQD (reference sequence). The CDR3 is made up of 15 amino acids. The V and J ends lost 2 bases and 4 bases respectively, with 14 bases between them. The CDR3 region has the DNA TGCGCCAGCAGTGAGCAGGGGAGTGTGAGCACTGAAGCTTTCTTT. As protein: CASSEQGSVSTEAFF.

The chain combines TRBV19 with TRBJ1-2; 7 bases map to TRBD1. Germline trimming cut 6 bases from V and 1 base from J; bases unmatched to any gene: 5. The CDR3 consists of 14 residues. Germline V gene data show CDR1 as LNHDA and CDR2 as SQIVND (reference sequence). The CDR3 is CASREGTVNYGYTF. Here the CDR3 DNA reads TGTGCCAGTAGAGAAGGGACAGTTAACTATGGCTACACCTTC.

V gene TRBV4-3 combines with J gene TRBJ1-1; D gene unclear. This CDR3 has 11 amino acids. Germline V gene data show CDR1 as LGHNA and CDR2 as YSLEER. Trimming left V 4 bases short and J 8 bases short, with 8 bases between. The CDR3 DNA reads as TGCGCCAGCAGCCTCGGGCCAGAAGCTTTCTTT. Translation gives CASSLGPEAFF.

This clone was counted a single time. V usage is TRBV9 and J usage is TRBJ1-5; tentative D call: TRBD1 (5 bases). CDR1 and CDR2 from the germline V gene are SGDLS and YYNGEE. The V and J ends lost 0 bases and 4 bases respectively, with 11 bases between them. CDR3 length: 15 residues. Here the CDR3 reads CASSVGDSPNQPQHF. The CDR3 nucleotides read TGTGCCAGCAGCGTAGGAGACAGTCCAAATCAGCCCCAGCATTTT. Complete variable domain (other parts from reference TRBV9 and TRBJ1-5): DSGVTQTPKHLITATGQRVTLRCSPRSGDLSVYWYQQSLDQGLQFLIQYYNGEERAKGNILERFSAQQFPDLHSELNLSSLELGDSALYFCASSVGDSPNQPQHFGDGTRLSIL.

The V call is TRBV14, the J call TRBJ2-4, with a tentative D call TRBD1 (5 bases). Looked up from germline, CDR1 is SGHDN and CDR2 is FVKESK. The V end lost 4 bases, the J end lost 2 bases, and 18 bases lay between the germline ends. CDR3 length: 17 residues. The CDR3 nucleotides read TGTGCCAGCAGCCCAACAGGCCCCATGGTTTCCAAAAACATTCAGTACTTC. This translates into CASSPTGPMVSKNIQYF.